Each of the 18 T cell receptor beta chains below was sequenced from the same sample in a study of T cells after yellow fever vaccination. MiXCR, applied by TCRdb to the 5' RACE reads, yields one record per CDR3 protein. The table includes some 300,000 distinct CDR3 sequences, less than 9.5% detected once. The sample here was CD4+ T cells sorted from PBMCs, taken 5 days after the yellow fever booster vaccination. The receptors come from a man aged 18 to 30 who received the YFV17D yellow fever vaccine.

The chain's CDR3 is CASREGGSYNEQFF. In DNA form, the CDR3 reads TGTGCCAGCAGGGAGGGGGGGTCCTACAATGAGCAGTTCTTC. The chain joins TRBV11-1 to TRBJ2-1; possible D gene TRBD2, 7 bases. From germline, CDR1 is SGHAT and CDR2 FQDESV (reference sequence). There are 14 residues in the CDR3. Trimming pared 6 bases from V and 1 base from J, leaving 10 bases between.

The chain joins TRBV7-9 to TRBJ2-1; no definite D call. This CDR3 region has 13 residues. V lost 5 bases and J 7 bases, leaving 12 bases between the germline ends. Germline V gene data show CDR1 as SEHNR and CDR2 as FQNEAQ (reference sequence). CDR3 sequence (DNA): TGTGCCAGCAGCCCTCTGGCCGGGAATGAGCAGTTCTTC. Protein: CASSPLAGNEQFF.

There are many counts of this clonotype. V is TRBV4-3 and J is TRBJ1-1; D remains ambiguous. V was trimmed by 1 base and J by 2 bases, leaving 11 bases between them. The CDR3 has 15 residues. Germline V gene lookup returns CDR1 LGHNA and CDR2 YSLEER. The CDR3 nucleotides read TGCGCCAGCAGCCAAGGTTTTCAATTAAACACTGAAGCTTTCTTT. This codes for CASSQGFQLNTEAFF.

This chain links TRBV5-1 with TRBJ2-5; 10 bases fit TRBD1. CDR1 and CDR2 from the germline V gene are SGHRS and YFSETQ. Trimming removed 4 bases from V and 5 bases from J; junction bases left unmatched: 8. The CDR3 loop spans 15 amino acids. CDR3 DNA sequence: TGCGCCAGCAGCCGCAGACAGGGGGCAGGGGAGACCCAGTACTTC. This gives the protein CASSRRQGAGETQYF.

The CDR3 nucleotides are TGTGCCAGCAGCTTTAGTAGAGACGACAATGAGCAGTTCTTC. Protein product: CASSFSRDDNEQFF. The genes are TRBV7-3 and TRBJ2-1; D remains unclear. This CDR3 is built from 14 residues. The germline gives CDR1 SGHTA, CDR2 FQGTGA. V shed 3 bases and J shed 5 bases, with 11 bases lying between them.

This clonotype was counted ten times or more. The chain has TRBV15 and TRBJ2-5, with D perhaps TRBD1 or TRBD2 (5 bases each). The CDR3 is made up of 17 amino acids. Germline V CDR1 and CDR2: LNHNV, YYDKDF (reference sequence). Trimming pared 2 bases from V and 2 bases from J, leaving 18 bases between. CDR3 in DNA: TGTGCCACCAGCAGACAGTTTTCCGGGACCTGGCAAGAGACCCAGTACTTC. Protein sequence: CATSRQFSGTWQETQYF. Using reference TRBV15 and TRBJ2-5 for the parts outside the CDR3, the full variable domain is DAMVIQNPRYQVTQFGKPVTLSCSQTLNHNVMYWYQQKSSQAPKLLFHYYDKDFNNEADTPDNFQSRRPNTSFCFLDIRSPGLGDTAMYLCATSRQFSGTWQETQYFGPGTRLLVL.

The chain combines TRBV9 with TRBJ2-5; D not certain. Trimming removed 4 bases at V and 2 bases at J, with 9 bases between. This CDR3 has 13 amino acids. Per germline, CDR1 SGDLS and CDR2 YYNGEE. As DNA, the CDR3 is TGTGCCAGCAGCCTTCAGGATCAAGAGACCCAGTACTTC. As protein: CASSLQDQETQYF.

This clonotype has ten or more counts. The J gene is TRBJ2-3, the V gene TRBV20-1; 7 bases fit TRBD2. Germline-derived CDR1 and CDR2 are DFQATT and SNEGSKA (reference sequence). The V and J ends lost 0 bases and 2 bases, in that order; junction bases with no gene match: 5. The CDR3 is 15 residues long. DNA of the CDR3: TGCAGTGCTAGAGATCGGCTAGCGGTCACAGATACGCAGTATTTT. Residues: CSARDRLAVTDTQYF.

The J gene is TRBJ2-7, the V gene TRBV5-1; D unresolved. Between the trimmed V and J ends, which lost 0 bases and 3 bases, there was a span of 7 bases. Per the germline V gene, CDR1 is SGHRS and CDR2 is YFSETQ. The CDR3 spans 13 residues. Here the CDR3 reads CASSLGLHYEQYF. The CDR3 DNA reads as TGCGCCAGCAGCTTGGGACTTCACTACGAGCAGTACTTC.

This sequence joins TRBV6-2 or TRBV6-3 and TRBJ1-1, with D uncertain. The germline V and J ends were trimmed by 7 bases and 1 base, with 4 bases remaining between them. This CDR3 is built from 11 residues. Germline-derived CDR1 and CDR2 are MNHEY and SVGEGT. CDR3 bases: TGTGCCAGCAACTCGAACACTGAAGCTTTCTTT. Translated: CASNSNTEAFF.

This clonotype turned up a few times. For the CDR3, the DNA is TGCGCCAGCACGAACACAAGAGTGGGGGAGCAGTACGTC. Translated, it gives CASTNTRVGEQYV. The V gene is TRBV23-1, the J gene TRBJ2-7; D unclear. TRBV23-1 is identified as an open reading frame with a role that is uncertain. This CDR3 has 13 residues. Trimming took off 7 bases at V and 7 bases at J, with 17 bases between the two ends.

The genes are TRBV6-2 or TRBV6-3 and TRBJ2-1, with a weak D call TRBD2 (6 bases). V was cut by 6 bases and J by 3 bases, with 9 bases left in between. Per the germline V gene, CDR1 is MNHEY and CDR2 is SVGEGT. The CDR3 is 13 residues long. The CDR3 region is CASRAGLYNEQFF. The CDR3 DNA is TGTGCCAGCAGAGCGGGCCTCTACAATGAGCAGTTCTTC.

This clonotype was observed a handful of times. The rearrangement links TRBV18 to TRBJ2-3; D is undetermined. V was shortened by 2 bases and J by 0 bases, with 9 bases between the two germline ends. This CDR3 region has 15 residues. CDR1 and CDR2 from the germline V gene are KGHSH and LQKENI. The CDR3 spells CASSPNPASTDTQYF. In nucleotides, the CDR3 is TGTGCCAGCTCACCAAATCCGGCTAGCACAGATACGCAGTATTTT.

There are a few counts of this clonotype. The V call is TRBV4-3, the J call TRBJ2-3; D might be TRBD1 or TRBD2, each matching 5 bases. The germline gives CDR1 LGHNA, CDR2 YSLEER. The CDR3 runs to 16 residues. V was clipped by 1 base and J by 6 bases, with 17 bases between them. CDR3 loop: CASSQVATRGEDTQYF. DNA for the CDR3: TGCGCCAGCAGCCAAGTTGCAACTCGGGGCGAGGATACGCAGTATTTT.

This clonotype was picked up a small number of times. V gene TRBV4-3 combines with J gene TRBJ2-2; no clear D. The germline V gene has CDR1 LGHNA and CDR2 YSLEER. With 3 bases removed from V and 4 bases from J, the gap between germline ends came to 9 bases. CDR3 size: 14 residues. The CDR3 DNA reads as TGCGCCAGCAGCCAGCAAGTGGGCACCGGGGAGCTGTTTTTT. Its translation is CASSQQVGTGELFF.

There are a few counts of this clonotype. The CDR3 region has the DNA TGTGCCAGCTCACCTGGGACACAAATTAACTATGGCTACACCTTC. It is translated as CASSPGTQINYGYTF. The chain couples TRBV18 to TRBJ1-2, with D possibly being TRBD1 (6 bases). Trimming pared 3 bases from V and 1 base from J, leaving 12 bases between. From germline, CDR1 is KGHSH and CDR2 LQKENI. The CDR3 is 15 amino acids.

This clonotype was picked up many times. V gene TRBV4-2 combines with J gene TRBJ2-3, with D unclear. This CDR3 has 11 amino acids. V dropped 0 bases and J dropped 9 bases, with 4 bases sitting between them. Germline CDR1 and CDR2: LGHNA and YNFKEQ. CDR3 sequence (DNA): TGTGCCAGCAGCCAAGATGGGACGCAGTATTTT. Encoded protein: CASSQDGTQYF.

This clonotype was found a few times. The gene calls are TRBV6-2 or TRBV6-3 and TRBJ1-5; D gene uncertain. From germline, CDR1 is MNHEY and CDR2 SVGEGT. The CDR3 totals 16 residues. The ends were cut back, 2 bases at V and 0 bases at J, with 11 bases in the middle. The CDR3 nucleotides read TGTGCCAGCAGTTACGGCAGGCCAAATAGCAATCAGCCCCAGCATTTT. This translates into CASSYGRPNSNQPQHF.